These 25 T cell receptor beta chains came from one sample sequenced in a study of T cells in Graves' hyperthyroidism and ophthalmopathy. RNA transcripts provided the source from which TCR beta CDR3 regions were amplified. The HTBI primer set was used in a first-round RT-PCR of the TCR CDR3. From the multiplex PCR reads, TCRdb called clonotypes with MiXCR, one entry per CDR3 protein. The sample has 550,000 to 650,000 distinct CDR3 sequences, around 15% seen once; the top ten hold 11% to 15%. Sequenced: blood. The source of these receptors is a woman between 40 and 50 years old with Graves' hyperthyroidism.

This clonotype came up many times. The gene calls are TRBV28 and TRBJ2-7, with a tentative D call TRBD1 (5 bases). The V end was cut by 6 bases, the J end by 2 bases, with 14 bases between. Germline CDR1 and CDR2: MDHEN and SYDVKM. The CDR3 loop spans 14 amino acids. CDR3 sequence reads: CASSLRQGTYEQYF. DNA for the CDR3: TGTGCCAGCAGCTTAAGGCAGGGAACCTACGAGCAGTACTTC.

This clonotype was observed many times. The chain employs TRBV18 and TRBJ1-1; D gene ambiguous. CDR3 length: 14 residues. The germline V gene encodes CDR1 KGHSH and CDR2 LQKENI. The V gene lost 5 bases and the J gene lost 1 base, with 11 bases spanning the gap. DNA of the CDR3: TGTGCCAGCTCATCCACATCAGGGAACACTGAAGCTTTCTTT. Translating gives CASSSTSGNTEAFF.

In DNA form, the CDR3 reads TGTGCCACCAGCCCCGGACAGACAGAGCAGTTCTTC. Encoded protein: CATSPGQTEQFF. This sequence joins TRBV24-1 and TRBJ2-1; perhaps TRBD1 as D (6 bases). V was trimmed by 7 bases and J by 10 bases, leaving 13 bases between them. CDR1 is KGHDR, CDR2 SFDVKD, per germline. The CDR3 consists of 12 residues.

This clonotype was seen only a few times. The chain joins TRBV4-1 to TRBJ2-7; D may be TRBD1 or TRBD2 (5 bases each). The V end was cut by 6 bases, the J end by 1 base, with 22 bases between. CDR3 length: 17 amino acids. The germline CDR1 and CDR2 sequences are MGHRA and YSYEKL. In DNA form, the CDR3 reads TGCGCCAGCAGGAAAAATGAAGGGACCTCTCAATCCTACGAGCAGTACTTC. This translates into CASRKNEGTSQSYEQYF.

This clonotype was recorded many times. V and J are TRBV28 and TRBJ1-2; unclear D gene. The CDR3 runs to 12 residues. Germline-derived CDR1 and CDR2 are MDHEN and SYDVKM. V was trimmed by 3 bases and J by 4 bases, leaving 6 bases between them. The CDR3 protein is CASSFAIYGYTF. DNA for the CDR3: TGTGCCAGCAGTTTTGCGATCTATGGCTACACCTTC.

The CDR3 reads CASSVSDYEQYF. In DNA, the CDR3 is TGTGCCAGCAGTGTCTCAGACTACGAGCAGTACTTC. This chain connects TRBV6-1 to TRBJ2-7, with unresolved D. V shed 4 bases and J shed 3 bases, with 7 bases lying between them. Germline assignment: CDR1 MNHNS and CDR2 SASEGT. This CDR3 contains 12 residues.

On this clonotype itself: A read error is possible here, since a much larger clone lies one base away. V gene TRBV20-1 combines with J gene TRBJ2-1; 8 bases are shared with TRBD2. Germline V CDR1 and CDR2: DFQATT, SNEGSKA (reference sequence). After removal of 3 bases from V and 6 bases from J, the junction contained 4 bases not matched to a gene. This CDR3 contains 13 residues. The CDR3 coding sequence is TGCAGTGCTAGGCCAGCGGGAGTCAATGAGCAGTTCTTC. It yields the protein CSARPAGVNEQFF.

This clonotype was seen only a few times. The chain is built from TRBV7-8 and TRBJ1-6; tentatively, D is TRBD1 (6 bases). V dropped 5 bases and J dropped 8 bases, with 16 bases sitting between them. Germline CDR1 is SGHVS and CDR2 is FQNEAQ. The length of the CDR3 is 15 residues. CDR3 nucleotide sequence: TGTGCCAGCAGCCGGAGACAGGCTTGGGATTCACCCCTCCACTTT. It specifies CASSRRQAWDSPLHF.

The chain couples TRBV3-1 to TRBJ2-3, with TRBD2 matching 7 bases. Germline V gives CDR1 LGHDT, CDR2 YNNKEL (reference sequence). The junction had 7 bases not matched to a gene; V was cut back by 0 bases and J by 4 bases. The length of the CDR3 is 16 residues. CDR3 sequence (DNA): TGTGCCAGCAGCCAAGATGGGTCGGGAGGAGCAGATACGCAGTATTTT. Protein: CASSQDGSGGADTQYF.

This clonotype has a count of ten or more. The chain couples TRBV12-3 or TRBV12-4 to TRBJ1-1; D is unclear. The CDR3 runs to 15 residues. Trimming took off 1 base at V and 5 bases at J, with 14 bases between the two ends. In nucleotides, the CDR3 is TGTGCCAGCAGTTTAGGAGGCAGCCCGGGGACTGAAGCTTTCTTT. Protein product: CASSLGGSPGTEAFF.

This clonotype has a handful of counts. The rearrangement joins TRBV5-8 to TRBJ1-4, with 9 bases identical to TRBD1. V lost 2 bases to trimming and J lost 7 bases; unmatched junction nucleotides: 3. The CDR3 spans 14 residues. Germline V gives CDR1 SGHTS, CDR2 YDEGEE. CDR3 nucleotides: TGTGCCAGCAGCTTTACAGGGGGCAGTGAAAAACTGTTTTTT. Protein sequence: CASSFTGGSEKLFF. The complete variable domain, with remaining parts taken from reference TRBV5-8 and TRBJ1-4, reads EAGVTQSPTHLIKTRGQQATLRCSPISGHTSVYWYQQALGLGLQFLLWYDEGEERNRGNFPPRFSGRQFPNYSSELNVNALELEDSALYLCASSFTGGSEKLFFGSGTQLSVL.

The V call is TRBV27, the J call TRBJ1-6; a weak D match, TRBD1 (6 bases). V was shortened by 5 bases and J by 7 bases, with 15 bases between the two germline ends. The CDR3 is 15 residues long. Per the germline V gene, CDR1 is MNHEY and CDR2 is SMNVEV (reference sequence). The CDR3 DNA sequence: TGTGCCAGCAGTCCGGGGACAAGTAGGAATTCACCCCTCCACTTT. This translates into CASSPGTSRNSPLHF.

This clonotype showed up many times. The V and J genes are TRBV2 and TRBJ2-1, with a weak D call TRBD1 (5 bases). The V gene's germline CDR1 is SNHLY and CDR2 FYNNEI. This CDR3 comprises 16 residues. Trimming removed 1 base from V and 3 bases from J, with 13 bases in between. The DNA of the CDR3 is TGTGCCAGCAGTGAAGAAGCCAGGGTGAGCTACAATGAGCAGTTCTTC. It encodes CASSEEARVSYNEQFF. Together with reference TRBV2 and TRBJ2-1, the CDR3 gives the full variable domain: EPEVTQTPSHQVTQMGQEVILRCVPISNHLYFYWYRQILGQKVEFLVSFYNNEISEKSEIFDDQFSVERPDGSNFTLKIRSTKLEDSAMYFCASSEEARVSYNEQFFGPGTRLTVL.

This clonotype occurred many times. The CDR3 here is CASSSWTATNTEAFF. The CDR3 DNA reads as TGTGCCAGCAGTTCCTGGACAGCCACGAACACTGAAGCTTTCTTT. The V and J genes are TRBV28 and TRBJ1-1; D is possibly TRBD1 (6 bases). CDR1 and CDR2 (germline): MDHEN, SYDVKM. The CDR3 covers 15 residues. The germline V and J ends were trimmed by 4 bases and 1 base, with 13 bases remaining between them.

This clonotype appeared a few times. The chain couples TRBV6-2 or TRBV6-3 to TRBJ2-1; 7 positions match TRBD2. The V gene end was trimmed by 6 bases and the J gene end by 9 bases; junction bases not matched to a gene: 11. This CDR3 region has 14 residues. Germline values: CDR1 MNHEY, CDR2 SVGEGT. CDR3 sequence: CASRSGNQVGEQFF. The CDR3 region has the DNA TGTGCCAGCAGAAGCGGGAACCAGGTTGGTGAGCAGTTCTTC.

This clonotype has only a few counts. The genes are TRBV19 and TRBJ1-5, with 7 bases that match TRBD1. Looked up from germline, CDR1 is LNHDA and CDR2 is SQIVND (reference sequence). The CDR3 has 17 amino acids. V lost 5 bases to trimming and J lost 0 bases; unmatched junction nucleotides: 10. CDR3 amino acids: CASSADRLKDSNQPQHF. The DNA of the CDR3 is TGTGCCAGTAGTGCGGACAGGCTTAAGGATAGCAATCAGCCCCAGCATTTT. Full variable domain (rest looked up from reference TRBV19 and TRBJ1-5): DGGITQSPKYLFRKEGQNVTLSCEQNLNHDAMYWYRQDPGQGLRLIYYSQIVNDFQKGDIAEGYSVSREKKESFPLTVTSAQKNPTAFYLCASSADRLKDSNQPQHFGDGTRLSIL.

This clonotype occurred many times. V usage is TRBV6-1 and J usage is TRBJ2-5, with TRBD1 matching over 8 bases. The V and J ends lost 6 bases and 3 bases, in that order; junction bases with no gene match: 3. Looked up from germline, CDR1 is MNHNS and CDR2 is SASEGT. This CDR3 comprises 13 residues. CDR3 amino acids: CASSTDREETQYF. CDR3 bases: TGTGCCAGCAGCACGGACAGGGAAGAGACCCAGTACTTC.

This clonotype was observed many times. The chain uses TRBV5-1 and TRBJ2-2; either TRBD1 or TRBD2 may fit D (5 bases each). Looked up from germline, CDR1 is SGHRS and CDR2 is YFSETQ. Trimming removed 2 bases at V and 5 bases at J, with 10 bases between. The CDR3 covers 14 residues. The CDR3 here is CASSFRGETGELFF. The CDR3 region has the DNA TGCGCCAGCAGCTTCCGAGGGGAGACCGGGGAGCTGTTTTTT. The full variable domain, completed using reference TRBV5-1 and TRBJ2-2, is KAGVTQTPRYLIKTRGQQVTLSCSPISGHRSVSWYQQTPGQGLQFLFEYFSETQRNKGNFPGRFSGRQFSNSRSEMNVSTLELGDSALYLCASSFRGETGELFFGEGSRLTVL.

In this sample, this clonotype turned up a few times. The junction shows a germline mismatch at one end, possibly a read error. The rearrangement links TRBV18 to TRBJ2-1; D gene ambiguous. The CDR3 is 14 residues long. Germline V lookup: CDR1 KGHSH, CDR2 LQKENI. Written as DNA, the CDR3 is TGTGCCAGCTCGCCACGTTTTATTCTACATGAGCAGTTCTTC. It encodes CASSPRFILHEQFF.

There are many counts of this clonotype. With a much larger clone just one base away, this may be a read error. The chain joins TRBV2 to TRBJ2-3; 11 bases are shared with TRBD2. CDR1 and CDR2 (germline): SNHLY, FYNNEI. The V and J ends lost 6 bases and 8 bases, in that order; junction bases with no gene match: 10. The CDR3 runs to 15 residues. CDR3 sequence: CASSLAGGMSGTQYF. CDR3 bases: TGTGCCAGCAGCCTAGCGGGAGGCATGTCAGGTACGCAGTATTTT. Looking up the rest from reference TRBV2 and TRBJ2-3 gives the full variable domain: EPEVTQTPSHQVTQMGQEVILRCVPISNHLYFYWYRQILGQKVEFLVSFYNNEISEKSEIFDDQFSVERPDGSNFTLKIRSTKLEDSAMYFCASSLAGGMSGTQYFGPGTRLTVL.

This clonotype was seen at least ten times. The rearrangement uses TRBV20-1 and TRBJ2-3; 11 nucleotides agree with TRBD2. CDR1 and CDR2 (germline): DFQATT, SNEGSKA (reference sequence). The CDR3 loop spans 17 amino acids. Trimming at V came to 3 bases and at J to 2 bases, leaving 10 bases not matched to a gene. CDR3 sequence: CSASPTGLAATTDTQYF. CDR3 coding DNA: TGCAGTGCTAGCCCCACGGGACTAGCGGCAACCACAGATACGCAGTATTTT.

This clonotype was seen once. The rearrangement links TRBV5-6 to TRBJ2-1; 8 bases line up with TRBD2. CDR1 is SGHDT and CDR2 is YYEEEE in the germline V gene. V shed 0 bases and J 10 bases; nucleotides not matched to a gene: 12. The CDR3 totals 16 residues. CDR3 protein: CASSLAPGTRNGEQFF. The CDR3 bases are TGTGCCAGCAGCTTGGCACCCGGGACTAGAAACGGGGAGCAGTTCTTC.

This clonotype appeared a few times. The chain recombines TRBV18 with TRBJ1-3; D not certain. The V end lost 9 bases, the J end lost 4 bases, and 13 bases lay between the germline ends. The CDR3 runs to 13 residues. CDR1 and CDR2 (germline): KGHSH, LQKENI. The CDR3, as DNA: TGTGCCAGTGAGGCGGGGTCAGGAAACACCATATATTTT. As protein: CASEAGSGNTIYF.

The chain joins TRBV6-1 to TRBJ2-6; a possible D gene is TRBD1 (5 bases). Per germline, CDR1 MNHNS and CDR2 SASEGT. The CDR3 is 19 amino acids. Trimming shortened V by 3 bases and J by 1 base, and 19 bases separated the two germline ends. CDR3 sequence: CASSEQGLLLFSGANVLTF. The CDR3 DNA reads as TGTGCCAGCAGTGAGCAGGGCCTTCTCCTTTTTTCTGGGGCCAACGTCCTGACTTTC.

This clonotype was counted only a few times. This chain links TRBV12-3 or TRBV12-4 with TRBJ2-5; TRBD2 is a possible D gene (6 bases). The CDR3 has 18 amino acids. V was trimmed by 3 bases and J by 2 bases, leaving 22 bases between them. CDR3 loop: CASSLGFTGGNLQETQYF. CDR3 sequence (DNA): TGTGCCAGCAGTTTGGGGTTCACTGGGGGGAACCTACAAGAGACCCAGTACTTC.